Below are 27 T cell receptor beta chains sequenced from a single sample in a study of control samples from healthy donors and cancer patients. Measured with immunoSEQ multiplex PCR; TCRdb has only the in-frame clones, and not every one. The profile covers 70,000 or so clones, with about four fifths appearing a single time and about 3% taken by the ten largest. Sample: PBMCs. The receptors derive from a woman between 45 and 60 years old with lung cancer.

The J gene is TRBJ1-4, the V gene TRBV9, with TRBD1 matching over 9 bases. Losses at the gene ends were 3 bases for V and 8 bases for J; bases not matched to a gene: 5. The V gene's germline CDR1 is SGDLS and CDR2 YYNGEE. The CDR3 totals 14 residues. This CDR3 reads CASSADRGGEKLFF. CDR3 nucleotide sequence: TGTGCCAGCAGCGCAGACAGGGGGGGAGAAAAACTGTTTTTT.

This chain links TRBV28 with TRBJ1-2; weak D call: TRBD1 (5 bases). The V gene's germline CDR1 is MDHEN and CDR2 SYDVKM. Trimming took off 8 bases at V and 3 bases at J, with 16 bases between the two ends. The CDR3 is made up of 14 amino acids. CDR3 coding DNA: TGTGCCAGCCGAGACAGAGAAGATTACTATGGCTACACCTTC. As protein: CASRDREDYYGYTF.

J is TRBJ1-2 and V is TRBV7-9; D may be TRBD1 (6 bases). In germline, CDR1 is SEHNR, CDR2 FQNEAQ (reference sequence). The CDR3 spans 17 residues. V lost 5 bases, J lost 6 bases, and 25 bases lay in between. The CDR3 DNA is TGTGCCAGCAGCATCCTGGCAGGGGCGGAGGCAACAAATGGCTACACCTTC. Its translation: CASSILAGAEATNGYTF.

This chain connects TRBV5-1 to TRBJ1-1, with D unclear. V lost 0 bases and J lost 0, with 9 bases in between. This CDR3 has 15 amino acids. The germline V gene has CDR1 SGHRS and CDR2 YFSETQ. This CDR3 reads CASSLDPGVNTEAFF. CDR3 in DNA: TGCGCCAGCAGCTTGGACCCGGGCGTGAACACTGAAGCTTTCTTT.

The gene calls are TRBV27 and TRBJ1-1; tentatively, D is TRBD1 (6 bases). V lost 4 bases and J lost 6, with 24 bases in between. The CDR3 contains 17 residues. Germline loops: CDR1 MNHEY, CDR2 SMNVEV (reference sequence). The CDR3 DNA reads TGTGCCAGCAGTTCGCCCTCCGGACAGTCGGAAACCTCTGAAGCTTTCTTT. This gives the protein CASSSPSGQSETSEAFF.

In nucleotides, the CDR3 is TGTGCCAGCAGCCAACAGGACAGGGGCACTGAAGCTTTCTTT. Its protein is CASSQQDRGTEAFF. This chain links TRBV3-1 (or the pseudogene TRBV3-2) with TRBJ1-1, with TRBD1 identical over 9 bases. Trimming at V came to 2 bases and at J to 4 bases, leaving 2 bases not matched to a gene. Germline CDR1 LGHDT, CDR2 YNNKEL (reference sequence). CDR3 size: 14 residues.

J is TRBJ2-3 and V is TRBV29-1; D call uncertain. Germline values: CDR1 SQVTM, CDR2 ANQGSEA. The length of the CDR3 is 12 residues. V lost 5 bases, J lost 3 bases, and 9 bases lay in between. The CDR3, as DNA: TGCAGCGTTAATGGGCAGACAGATACGCAGTATTTT. It encodes CSVNGQTDTQYF.

The chain is built from TRBV9 and TRBJ2-5; the D gene is possibly TRBD2 (7 bases). V was trimmed by 7 bases and J by 2 bases, leaving 15 bases between them. The CDR3 sequence is 14 residues long. Germline-derived CDR1 and CDR2 are SGDLS and YYNGEE. As DNA, the CDR3 is TGTGCCAGCTCCCCAAGGGGGGGGCAAGAGACCCAGTACTTC. Protein product: CASSPRGGQETQYF.

V and J are TRBV6-5 and TRBJ2-1; weak D call: TRBD2 (7 bases). CDR3 length: 14 amino acids. V was cut by 7 bases and J by 6 bases, with 16 bases left in between. Germline V gene data show CDR1 as MNHEY and CDR2 as SVGAGI. CDR3 nucleotide sequence: TGTGCCAGCATTCGAGGGAGGGGGGCCAATGAGCAGTTCTTC. This codes for CASIRGRGANEQFF.

The V call is TRBV27, the J call TRBJ2-2, with 7 positions matching TRBD2. Trimming at V came to 1 base and at J to 7 bases, leaving 0 bases not matched to a gene. CDR3 length: 13 amino acids. From germline, CDR1 is MNHEY and CDR2 SMNVEV (reference sequence). CDR3 in DNA: TGTGCCAGCAGTTTATGGGAGGGCGGGGAGCTGTTTTTT. Protein sequence: CASSLWEGGELFF.

The rearrangement uses TRBV29-1 and TRBJ1-1; D ambiguous. V was trimmed by 6 bases and J by 1 base, leaving 12 bases between them. The CDR3 extends over 13 amino acids. Germline values: CDR1 SQVTM, CDR2 ANQGSEA. Here the CDR3 reads CSVRTGGNTEAFF. CDR3 DNA sequence: TGCAGCGTCCGTACCGGCGGGAACACTGAAGCTTTCTTT.

The chain recombines TRBV19 with TRBJ1-2; D may be TRBD1 (5 bases). V gave up 7 bases and J gave up 4 bases, with 19 bases separating them. Germline V gene lookup returns CDR1 LNHDA and CDR2 SQIVND (reference sequence). The CDR3 is made up of 15 amino acids. The CDR3 protein is CASTHFQGSPYGYTF. DNA of the CDR3: TGTGCCAGTACCCATTTCCAGGGCAGCCCCTATGGCTACACCTTC.

V is TRBV29-1 and J is TRBJ1-1; D unresolved. The germline V gene encodes CDR1 SQVTM and CDR2 ANQGSEA. V lost 3 bases and J 0 bases, leaving 5 bases between the germline ends. This CDR3 is 12 amino acids long. CDR3 nucleotide sequence: TGCAGCGTTGACGCATTGAACACTGAAGCTTTCTTT. It encodes CSVDALNTEAFF.

This clone was detected a few times. The genes are TRBV7-9 and TRBJ1-1, with D perhaps TRBD1 (5 bases). CDR1 and CDR2 (germline): SEHNR, FQNEAQ (reference sequence). The CDR3 is 13 residues long. V was cut by 5 bases and J by 6 bases, with 13 bases left in between. The CDR3 DNA reads TGTGCCAGCAGCATCACAGGAGATTCTGAAGCTTTCTTT. It specifies CASSITGDSEAFF.

The rearrangement joins TRBV3-1 (or the pseudogene TRBV3-2) to TRBJ1-1; D is ambiguous. CDR1 and CDR2 from the germline V gene are LGHDT and YNNKEL (reference sequence). V was shortened by 8 bases and J by 3 bases, with 16 bases between the two germline ends. The CDR3 runs 14 residues. The CDR3 sequence is CASAYRAGDTEAFF. Written as DNA, the CDR3 is TGTGCCAGCGCCTACAGAGCCGGGGACACTGAAGCTTTCTTT.

This clone was found a few times. This chain uses TRBV7-9 with TRBJ2-1; D not certain. Germline CDR1 SEHNR, CDR2 FQNEAQ (reference sequence). The CDR3 spans 13 residues. Trimming pared 2 bases from V and 5 bases from J, leaving 7 bases between. As DNA, the CDR3 is TGTGCCAGCAGCTTAAAGGCGGACAATGAGCAGTTCTTC. Its translation is CASSLKADNEQFF. Combining the CDR3 with reference TRBV7-9 and TRBJ2-1 gives the whole variable domain DTGVSQNPRHKITKRGQNVTFRCDPISEHNRLYWYRQTLGQGPEFLTYFQNEAQLEKSRLLSDRFSAERPKGSFSTLEIQRTEQGDSAMYLCASSLKADNEQFFGPGTRLTVL.

This clone has a single count. V usage is TRBV7-8 and J usage is TRBJ2-6; D may correspond to TRBD1 or TRBD2 (5 bases each). V was pared by 5 bases and J by 2 bases, with 7 bases between. CDR3 length: 14 amino acids. The germline V gene has CDR1 SGHVS and CDR2 FQNEAQ. The chain's CDR3 is CASSRGAGANVLTF. The CDR3 DNA is TGTGCCAGCAGCCGAGGGGCTGGGGCCAACGTCCTGACTTTC.

The chain employs TRBV7-3 and TRBJ2-3; 10 bases match TRBD1. The CDR3 spans 15 residues. Germline V gene sequence: CDR1 SGHTA, CDR2 FQGTGA. V trimming: 5 bases; J trimming: 3 bases; junction bases outside the gene matches: 5. The CDR3 DNA follows: TGTGCCAGCAGCGGCAGGACAGGGGGTACAGATACGCAGTATTTT. It codes for CASSGRTGGTDTQYF.

V usage is TRBV2 and J usage is TRBJ1-3; D may be TRBD1 (6 bases). The V gene's germline CDR1 is SNHLY and CDR2 FYNNEI. This CDR3 has 15 residues. Trimming stripped 4 bases from V and 4 bases from J, with 14 bases between. CDR3 sequence reads: CASSVSGAYGNTIYF. In DNA, the CDR3 is TGTGCCAGCAGTGTCTCAGGGGCGTACGGAAACACCATATATTTT.

In its sample, this clone was seen a few times. The chain carries TRBV28 and TRBJ1-1, with unresolved D. Looked up from germline, CDR1 is MDHEN and CDR2 is SYDVKM. Deletions cut 2 bases from V and 1 base from J, with 2 bases between. This CDR3 region has 12 residues. The CDR3, as DNA: TGTGCCAGCAGTTTACAGAACACTGAAGCTTTCTTT. Translating gives CASSLQNTEAFF.

The sample holds one count of this clone. The genes are TRBV14 and TRBJ1-2; tentatively, D is TRBD1 (5 bases). Trimming stripped 4 bases from V and 9 bases from J, with 15 bases between. CDR3 length: 13 amino acids. Germline V gene lookup returns CDR1 SGHDN and CDR2 FVKESK. For the CDR3, the DNA is TGTGCCAGCAGCCGAGGGACGGGGGGAAGCTACACCTTC. Translated, it gives CASSRGTGGSYTF. The full variable domain, in which reference TRBV14 and TRBJ1-2 provide the parts outside the CDR3, is EAGVTQFPSHSVIEKGQTVTLRCDPISGHDNLYWYRRVMGKEIKFLLHFVKESKQDESGMPNNRFLAERTGGTYSTLKVQPAELEDSGVYFCASSRGTGGSYTFGSGTRLTVV.

The chain has TRBV2 and TRBJ2-3; 11 nucleotides match TRBD2. Germline V gene sequence: CDR1 SNHLY, CDR2 FYNNEI. CDR3 length: 15 amino acids. V dropped 7 bases and J dropped 3; count of bases not matched to a gene: 6. The CDR3: CASKVRTSGTDTQYF. DNA of the CDR3: TGTGCCAGCAAAGTCAGGACTAGCGGGACAGATACGCAGTATTTT.

This clone showed up just a few times. The V call is TRBV7-2, the J call TRBJ1-1; D not certain. Trimming removed 2 bases from V and 4 bases from J, with 11 bases in between. This CDR3 has 14 residues. Germline V lookup: CDR1 SGHTA, CDR2 FQGNSA. The CDR3 loop reads CASSLMGKTTEAFF. In DNA form, the CDR3 reads TGTGCCAGCAGCTTAATGGGGAAGACCACTGAAGCTTTCTTT.

The chain has TRBV9 and TRBJ1-1; D is uncertain. V lost 0 bases to trimming and J lost 3 bases, with 12 bases between them. This CDR3 contains 15 residues. Germline CDR1 reads SGDLS; CDR2 reads YYNGEE. DNA of the CDR3: TGTGCCAGCAGCGTAGGAGGCAGAACTTACACTGAAGCTTTCTTT. Translation: CASSVGGRTYTEAFF.

This sequence joins TRBV12-5 and TRBJ1-6; 7 nucleotides match TRBD1. CDR1 LGHNT and CDR2 FRNRAP come from the germline V gene. CDR3 size: 17 residues. V lost 0 bases to trimming and J lost 6 bases; unmatched junction nucleotides: 8. CDR3 residues: CASGLVLGTVSNSPLHF. The DNA for the CDR3 is TGTGCTAGTGGTTTGGTACTTGGGACAGTTAGTAATTCACCCCTCCACTTT.

In this sample, this clone turned up once. The chain has TRBV11-2 and TRBJ2-5; D is unclear. The CDR3 is made up of 13 amino acids. V gave up 1 base and J gave up 5 bases, with 8 bases separating them. Germline assignment: CDR1 SGHAT and CDR2 FQNNGV. The chain's CDR3 is CASSLAIVETQYF. In DNA form, the CDR3 reads TGTGCCAGCAGCTTAGCCATAGTGGAGACCCAGTACTTC.

The gene calls are TRBV5-6 and TRBJ1-6; D is undetermined. The CDR3 spans 12 residues. V lost 0 bases to trimming and J lost 13 bases, with 8 bases between them. CDR1 SGHDT and CDR2 YYEEEE come from the germline V gene. CDR3 bases: TGTGCCAGCAGCTTGGGACTCCTTCCCCTCCACTTT. Translation: CASSLGLLPLHF.